This TCR beta chain was identified during a study of post-analysis software for immune sequencing data. General observations from the study: Same-batch samples co-clustered strongly by F measure. In patients, about 5 TRBV segments were more frequent than in controls, with TRBV5-6, TRBV5-1 and TRBV20-1 among them.

cDNA libraries of TCR beta carried unique molecular identifiers. Around 500,000 cDNA molecules were obtained from approximately 0.91 to 9.4 million T cells. A single record per CDR3 protein comes from TCRdb applying MiXCR to the PCR reads. The sample lists 600,000 to 700,000 distinct CDR3 sequences, 55% to 60% occurring once. The CDR3 runs to 14 residues. V shed 8 bases and J shed 0 bases, with 8 bases lying between them. On this clonotype: Its antigen is as yet unknown.

The chain employs TRBV12-3 or TRBV12-4 and TRBJ2-6; D ambiguous. The sequencing input was blood. The receptor was isolated from a girl aged 2 to 10 with multiple sclerosis. As DNA, the CDR3 is TGTGCCAGCGACCCGGGCTCTGGGGCCAACGTCCTGACTTTC. Translating gives CASDPGSGANVLTF.